Below, 8 T cell receptor beta chains from the same sample are listed, as sequenced in a study of PD-1 blockade in mismatch repair-deficient tumors. Repertoires were generated with immunoSEQ multiplex PCR, while TCRdb's copy carries only in-frame clones and drops some. In the table there are about 63,000 clones, about 91% of which are singletons. The source material was peripheral blood, sampled 52 weeks after starting pembrolizumab. These receptors all come from an adult with mismatch repair-deficient cancer.

The chain has TRBV27 and TRBJ1-4; the D gene is possibly TRBD1 (5 bases). Germline V CDR1 and CDR2: MNHEY, SMNVEV (reference sequence). Trimming cost V 5 bases and J 5 bases, with 15 bases left between them. The CDR3 is 15 amino acids. The CDR3 reads CASSPHRGPNEKLFF. The CDR3 region has the DNA TGTGCCAGCAGTCCCCACCGGGGCCCGAATGAAAAACTGTTTTTT. Full variable domain (remainder filled in from reference TRBV27 and TRBJ1-4): EAQVTQNPRYLITVTGKKLTVTCSQNMNHEYMSWYRQDPGLGLRQIYYSMNVEVTDKGDVPEGYKVSRKEKRNFPLILESPSPNQTSLYFCASSPHRGPNEKLFFGSGTQLSVL.

The chain has TRBV7-2 and TRBJ1-1; 8 nucleotides agree with TRBD1. The CDR3 has 15 residues. With V trimmed by 2 bases and J by 1 base, 3 bases remained unmatched. Germline V gene sequence: CDR1 SGHTA, CDR2 FQGNSA. DNA for the CDR3: TGTGCCAGCAGCTTATCGGACAGGGAGAACACTGAAGCTTTCTTT. Protein sequence: CASSLSDRENTEAFF.

The table lists this clone with a count of one. The V and J genes are TRBV4-3 and TRBJ2-7, with 7 nucleotides matching TRBD2. CDR3 length: 16 amino acids. Germline values: CDR1 LGHNA, CDR2 YSLEER. V shed 3 bases, J shed 0 bases, and the junction held 8 bases outside the gene matches. The CDR3 coding sequence is TGCGCCAGCAGCCAGTACCCGGGAGGAGACTCCTACGAGCAGTACTTC. Protein product: CASSQYPGGDSYEQYF.

A single count supports this clone. The rearrangement joins TRBV28 to TRBJ2-1; D remains ambiguous. The CDR3 is 16 amino acids. Per the germline V gene, CDR1 is MDHEN and CDR2 is SYDVKM. Deletions cut 5 bases from V and 6 bases from J, with 20 bases between. The CDR3 region has the DNA TGTGCCAGCAGTCCATCCAGGATATCAGCCACCAATGAGCAGTTCTTC. Protein: CASSPSRISATNEQFF.

The CDR3 region is CASSPRESNQPQHF. The CDR3 DNA reads TGTGCCAGCAGCCCCCGGGAAAGCAATCAGCCCCAGCATTTT. V is TRBV21-1 and J is TRBJ1-5. TRBV21-1 counts as a pseudogene. CDR3 length: 14 residues.

V and J are TRBV9 and TRBJ2-1; D gene ambiguous. The V end was cut by 0 bases, the J end by 0 bases, with 10 bases between. This CDR3 region has 16 residues. The germline V gene encodes CDR1 SGDLS and CDR2 YYNGEE. CDR3 residues: CASSVEGVSSYNEQFF. CDR3 nucleotide sequence: TGTGCCAGCAGCGTAGAAGGAGTCAGCTCCTACAATGAGCAGTTCTTC.

The J gene is TRBJ2-1, the V gene TRBV19, with TRBD2 identical over 8 bases. Germline V gene sequence: CDR1 LNHDA, CDR2 SQIVND (reference sequence). The V gene end was trimmed by 4 bases and the J gene end by 4 bases; junction bases not matched to a gene: 6. The CDR3 runs to 15 residues. In DNA, the CDR3 is TGTGCCAGTAGTAGGGTCGGACTAGCTTACAATGAGCAGTTCTTC. Protein product: CASSRVGLAYNEQFF. Full variable domain (remainder filled in from reference TRBV19 and TRBJ2-1): DGGITQSPKYLFRKEGQNVTLSCEQNLNHDAMYWYRQDPGQGLRLIYYSQIVNDFQKGDIAEGYSVSREKKESFPLTVTSAQKNPTAFYLCASSRVGLAYNEQFFGPGTRLTVL.

This rearrangement joins TRBV19 to TRBJ2-3, with D possibly TRBD1 on 5 matching bases. The germline V and J ends were trimmed by 3 bases and 3 bases, with 16 bases remaining between them. Per the germline V gene, CDR1 is LNHDA and CDR2 is SQIVND (reference sequence). The CDR3 totals 16 residues. In nucleotides, the CDR3 is TGTGCCAGTAGTATGGGGCTGGGGCCTGGTACAGATACGCAGTATTTT. Protein product: CASSMGLGPGTDTQYF.